This T cell receptor beta chain was recovered during a study of technical replicates of blood from a handful of donors. Repertoires were generated with immunoSEQ multiplex PCR, while TCRdb's copy carries only in-frame clones and drops some. The table has about 80,000 clones, around 94% seen once. The clonotype comes from a human donor in good health. Sequencing input: T cells isolated from PBMCs.

CDR3 loop: CASSLVGFGNQPQHF. The CDR3 DNA is TGTGCCAGCAGCTTAGTCGGGTTTGGCAATCAGCCCCAGCATTTT. This sequence joins TRBV7-2 and TRBJ1-5; the D is unclear. The CDR3 extends over 15 amino acids. The germline V and J ends were trimmed by 1 base and 2 bases, with 9 bases remaining between them. From germline, CDR1 is SGHTA and CDR2 FQGNSA.